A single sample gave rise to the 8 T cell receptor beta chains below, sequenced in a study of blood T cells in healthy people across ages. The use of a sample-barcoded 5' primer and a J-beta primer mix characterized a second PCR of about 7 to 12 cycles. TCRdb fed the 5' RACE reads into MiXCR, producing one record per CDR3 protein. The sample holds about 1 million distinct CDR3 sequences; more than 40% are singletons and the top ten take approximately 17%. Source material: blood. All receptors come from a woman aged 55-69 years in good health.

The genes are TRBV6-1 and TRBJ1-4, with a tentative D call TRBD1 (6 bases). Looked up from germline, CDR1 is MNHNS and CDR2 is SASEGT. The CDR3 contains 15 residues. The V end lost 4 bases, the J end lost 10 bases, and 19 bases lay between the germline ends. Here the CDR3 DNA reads TGTGCCAGCAGTGCAAACCAACAGGGTTCTGGAAAACTGTTTTTT. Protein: CASSANQQGSGKLFF.

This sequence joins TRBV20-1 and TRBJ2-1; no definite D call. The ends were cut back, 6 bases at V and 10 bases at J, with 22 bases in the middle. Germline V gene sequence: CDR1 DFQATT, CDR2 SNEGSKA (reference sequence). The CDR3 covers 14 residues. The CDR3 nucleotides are TGCAGTGCAACCTCGATTGGACGGTCGAGCGAGCAGTTCTTC. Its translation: CSATSIGRSSEQFF.

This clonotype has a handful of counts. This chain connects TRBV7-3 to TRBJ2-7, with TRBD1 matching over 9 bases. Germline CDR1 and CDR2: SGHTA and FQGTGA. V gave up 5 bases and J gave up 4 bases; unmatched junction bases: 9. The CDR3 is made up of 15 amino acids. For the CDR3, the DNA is TGTGCCAGCAGCCCAGGACAGGGGTCCGGTTACGAGCAGTACTTC. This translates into CASSPGQGSGYEQYF.

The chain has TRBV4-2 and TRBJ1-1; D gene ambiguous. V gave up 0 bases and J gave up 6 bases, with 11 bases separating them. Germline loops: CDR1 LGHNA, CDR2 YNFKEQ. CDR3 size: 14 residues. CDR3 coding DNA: TGTGCCAGCAGCCAAGAAGGCCAGTCGTCTGAAGCTTTCTTT. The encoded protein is CASSQEGQSSEAFF.

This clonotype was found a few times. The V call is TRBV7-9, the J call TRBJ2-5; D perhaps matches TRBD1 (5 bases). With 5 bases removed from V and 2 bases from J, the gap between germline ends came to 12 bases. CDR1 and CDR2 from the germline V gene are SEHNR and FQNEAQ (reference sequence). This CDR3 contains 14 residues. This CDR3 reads CASSPDSLQETQYF. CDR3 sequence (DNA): TGTGCCAGCAGCCCCGACAGTTTGCAAGAGACCCAGTACTTC.

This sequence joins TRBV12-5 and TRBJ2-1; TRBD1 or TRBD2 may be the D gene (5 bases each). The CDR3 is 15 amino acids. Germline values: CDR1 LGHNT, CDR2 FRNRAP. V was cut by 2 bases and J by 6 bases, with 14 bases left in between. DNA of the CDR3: TGTGCTAGTGGTTTGTCGGGGAGTGGGGGCAATGAGCAGTTCTTC. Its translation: CASGLSGSGGNEQFF.

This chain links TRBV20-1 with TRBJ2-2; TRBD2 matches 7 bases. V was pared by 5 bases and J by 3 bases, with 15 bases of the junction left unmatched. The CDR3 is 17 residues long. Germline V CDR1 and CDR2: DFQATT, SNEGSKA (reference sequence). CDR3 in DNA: TGCAGTGCTTTCAACGGTGGGCGGGAGTGGGACACCGGGGAGCTGTTTTTT. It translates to CSAFNGGREWDTGELFF.

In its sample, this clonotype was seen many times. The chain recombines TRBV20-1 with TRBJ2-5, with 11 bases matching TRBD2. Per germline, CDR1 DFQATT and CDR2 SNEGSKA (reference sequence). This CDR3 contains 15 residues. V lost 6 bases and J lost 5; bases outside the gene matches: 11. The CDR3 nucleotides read TGCAGTGCCACCCCCAATAGCGGGAGGGCGGAGACCCAGTACTTC. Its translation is CSATPNSGRAETQYF.